This T cell receptor beta chain was documented in a study of blood T cells in healthy people across ages. Study-wide results and caveats: There were more naive CD4+ cells and higher diversity in long-lived donors than in aged donors.

The use of a sample-barcoded 5' primer and a J-beta primer mix characterized a second PCR of about 6 to 12 cycles. The authors tagged each cDNA molecule using a template-switch adaptor with 12 random nucleotides. TCRdb called the 5' RACE reads again in MiXCR, with one record for every CDR3 protein. The sample lists roughly 800,000 distinct CDR3 sequences; 58% were seen once. There are a few counts of this clonotype. Antigen unknown. The CDR3 has 17 residues. V was pared by 5 bases and J by 6 bases, with 10 bases of the junction left unmatched. Germline V gene sequence: CDR1 PRHDT, CDR2 FYEKMQ (reference sequence).

Sequenced sample: blood. The TCR sequence derives from a man aged 30-40 years in good health. This rearrangement joins TRBV13 to TRBJ2-1, with 13 positions matching TRBD2. CDR3 DNA sequence: TGTGCCAGCAGCCCTGACTCACTAGCGGGGGGGATCAATGAGCAGTTCTTC. Translated, it gives CASSPDSLAGGINEQFF.